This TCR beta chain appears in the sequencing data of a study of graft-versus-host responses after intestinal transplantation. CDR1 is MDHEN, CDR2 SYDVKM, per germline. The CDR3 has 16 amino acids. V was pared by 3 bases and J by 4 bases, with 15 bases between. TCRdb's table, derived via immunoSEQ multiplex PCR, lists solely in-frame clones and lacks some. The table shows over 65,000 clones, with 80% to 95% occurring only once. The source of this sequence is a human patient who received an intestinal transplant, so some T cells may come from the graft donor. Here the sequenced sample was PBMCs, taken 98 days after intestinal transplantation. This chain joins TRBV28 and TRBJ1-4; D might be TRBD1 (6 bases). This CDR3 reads CASSLIGGASNEKLFF. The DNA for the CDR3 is TGTGCCAGCAGTTTGATCGGGGGCGCAAGTAATGAAAAACTGTTTTTT.